Each of the 19 T cell receptor beta chains below was sequenced from the same sample in a study of neoadjuvant anti-PD-1 for oral cavity cancer. The repertoire was sequenced with immunoSEQ multiplex PCR; TCRdb's copy has only in-frame clones and lacks some. The sample lists some 22,000 clones, about 26% occurring once. The time point is: after neoadjuvant nivolumab, at surgical resection. The sample consisted of tumor tissue, taken after nivolumab (anti-PD-1) treatment. The receptors shown here come from a person aged 35-80 years with oral cavity squamous cell carcinoma.

In its sample, this clone was seen many times. The chain carries TRBV10-2 and TRBJ2-1; 12 nucleotides line up with TRBD2. The CDR3 runs 13 residues. Trimming took 8 bases from V and 8 from J; bases not matched to a gene: 4. The germline gives CDR1 WSHSY, CDR2 SAAADI. For the CDR3, the DNA is TGCGCCAGCGGACTAGCGGGAAGCGATGAGCAGTTCTTC. This gives the protein CASGLAGSDEQFF.

The V call is TRBV29-1, the J call TRBJ1-2; 7 bases fit TRBD1. CDR3 size: 15 residues. Unmatched junction bases numbered 9, after V lost 0 bases and J lost 5 bases. Germline V gives CDR1 SQVTM, CDR2 ANQGSEA. The CDR3 DNA reads TGCAGCGTTGAAGATGTTGAAGGGGGCGCGTATGGCTACACCTTC. Its protein product is CSVEDVEGGAYGYTF.

CDR3 DNA sequence: TGTGCCATCAGTGCAGGGCCAATGAACACTGAAGCTTTCTTT. It yields the protein CAISAGPMNTEAFF. V and J are TRBV10-3 and TRBJ1-1, with D maybe TRBD1 (5 bases). This CDR3 contains 14 residues. Trimming pared 4 bases from V and 0 bases from J, leaving 9 bases between. Germline V CDR1 and CDR2: ENHRY, SYGVKD.

Only a few counts were recorded for this clone. The chain combines TRBV18 with TRBJ2-5; weak D call: TRBD2 (6 bases). Trimming shortened V by 3 bases and J by 2 bases, and 22 bases separated the two germline ends. Germline V gene sequence: CDR1 KGHSH, CDR2 LQKENI. This CDR3 spans 18 amino acids. The DNA of the CDR3 is TGTGCCAGCTCACCTAAAGCGGGCGCTCGTGAGGGGCAAGAGACCCAGTACTTC. Residues: CASSPKAGAREGQETQYF.

This clone was counted a few times. This sequence joins TRBV30 and TRBJ1-4; D perhaps matches TRBD1 (5 bases). Germline-derived CDR1 and CDR2 are GTSNPN and SVGIG (reference sequence). The CDR3 extends over 14 amino acids. Trimming stripped 2 bases from V and 8 bases from J, with 15 bases between. The CDR3 protein is CAWSTGGLGEKLFF. Here the CDR3 DNA reads TGTGCCTGGAGTACGGGGGGTCTAGGGGAAAAACTGTTTTTT.

This clone was recorded once. The chain links TRBV7-9 to TRBJ2-3, with D possibly being TRBD1 (5 bases). Between the trimmed V and J ends, which lost 6 bases and 2 bases, there was a span of 18 bases. The CDR3 extends over 16 amino acids. Germline V gene lookup returns CDR1 SEHNR and CDR2 FQNEAQ (reference sequence). CDR3 nucleotides: TGTGCCAGCAGACATACAGGACAAGAGATCACAGATACGCAGTATTTT. This gives the protein CASRHTGQEITDTQYF.

This clone appeared a few times. The V call is TRBV5-1, the J call TRBJ2-5; weak D call: TRBD2 (5 bases). V lost 2 bases to trimming and J lost 8 bases, with 10 bases between them. Germline values: CDR1 SGHRS, CDR2 YFSETQ. This CDR3 has 12 residues. The CDR3 protein is CASSLQLDTQYF. The CDR3 nucleotides read TGCGCCAGCAGCTTACAACTAGATACCCAGTACTTC.

The chain joins TRBV28 to TRBJ1-2; 9 nucleotides match TRBD1. Germline CDR1 reads MDHEN; CDR2 reads SYDVKM. The length of the CDR3 is 13 residues. The ends lost 6 bases at V and 7 bases at J; junction bases unmatched: 6. DNA for the CDR3: TGTGCCAGCAGGCTAACAGGGGGCGGTGGCTACACCTTC. This translates into CASRLTGGGGYTF.

The gene calls are TRBV9 and TRBJ2-5; D remains ambiguous. Germline lookup yields CDR1 SGDLS and CDR2 YYNGEE. This CDR3 comprises 12 residues. The V end was cut by 0 bases, the J end by 3 bases, with 3 bases between. The CDR3 DNA reads as TGTGCCAGCAGCGTAGGAGAAGAGACCCAGTACTTC. Residues: CASSVGEETQYF.

V and J are TRBV19 and TRBJ2-7, with a possible D match to TRBD2 (6 bases). This CDR3 comprises 13 residues. CDR1 LNHDA and CDR2 SQIVND come from the germline V gene (reference sequence). V was shortened by 4 bases and J by 3 bases, with 10 bases between the two germline ends. CDR3 DNA: TGTGCCAGTAGTAATCAGGGAGGCTACGAGCAGTACTTC. As protein: CASSNQGGYEQYF.

The chain has TRBV5-6 and TRBJ1-5; D possibly corresponds to TRBD1 (5 bases). The CDR3 is 12 amino acids. V shed 2 bases and J shed 7 bases, with 7 bases lying between them. From germline, CDR1 is SGHDT and CDR2 YYEEEE. The CDR3, as DNA: TGTGCCAGCAGCTTCGGGGGGCAGCCCCAGCATTTT. This encodes CASSFGGQPQHF.

The CDR3 here is CASRTWTIPYEQYF. CDR3 sequence (DNA): TGTGCCAGCAGAACCTGGACTATCCCCTACGAGCAGTACTTC. The chain uses TRBV6-1 and TRBJ2-7; a weak D match, TRBD2 (6 bases). The CDR3 extends over 14 amino acids. The V gene's germline CDR1 is MNHNS and CDR2 SASEGT. V was clipped by 6 bases and J by 2 bases, with 14 bases between them.

There are many counts of this clone. This chain joins TRBV28 and TRBJ2-7; 11 positions match TRBD2. The CDR3 length is 15 residues. V trimming: 5 bases; J trimming: 3 bases; junction bases outside the gene matches: 6. CDR1 and CDR2 from the germline V gene are MDHEN and SYDVKM. This CDR3 is CASSSLGLAGYEQYF. CDR3 coding DNA: TGTGCCAGCAGTAGCTTAGGACTAGCGGGCTACGAGCAGTACTTC.

This clone was seen a few times. The chain has TRBV29-1 and TRBJ2-7, with TRBD1 matching 7 bases. The CDR3 runs to 12 residues. Germline values: CDR1 SQVTM, CDR2 ANQGSEA. After removal of 4 bases from V and 6 bases from J, the junction contained 6 bases not matched to a gene. CDR3 protein: CSVGARDSEQYF. CDR3 DNA sequence: TGCAGCGTTGGGGCCAGGGACAGCGAGCAGTACTTC.

This chain connects TRBV7-9 to TRBJ1-4; D remains unclear. The V gene's germline CDR1 is SEHNR and CDR2 FQNEAQ (reference sequence). There are 17 residues in the CDR3. With 1 base removed from V and 0 bases from J, the gap between germline ends came to 12 bases. The CDR3 DNA is TGTGCCAGCAGCTTAGGGCAACAGATCACAACTAATGAAAAACTGTTTTTT. Translation gives CASSLGQQITTNEKLFF. Based on the CDR3 plus reference TRBV7-9 and TRBJ1-4, the full variable domain is DTGVSQNPRHKITKRGQNVTFRCDPISEHNRLYWYRQTLGQGPEFLTYFQNEAQLEKSRLLSDRFSAERPKGSFSTLEIQRTEQGDSAMYLCASSLGQQITTNEKLFFGSGTQLSVL.

V usage is TRBV28 and J usage is TRBJ2-7, with TRBD1 identical over 10 bases. CDR3 length: 15 amino acids. With 6 bases clipped from V and 2 bases from J, the junction kept 7 bases outside the gene matches. Germline CDR1 is MDHEN and CDR2 is SYDVKM. CDR3 residues: CASRDGQGDAYEQYF. The CDR3 region has the DNA TGTGCCAGCAGGGACGGACAGGGGGATGCCTACGAGCAGTACTTC.

The rearrangement links TRBV4-2 to TRBJ2-7; D is ambiguous. Germline loops: CDR1 LGHNA, CDR2 YNFKEQ. Trimming pared 1 base from V and 3 bases from J, leaving 7 bases between. The CDR3 length is 13 residues. The CDR3 loop reads CASSQAHNYEQYF. The CDR3 DNA reads TGTGCCAGCAGCCAAGCCCACAACTACGAGCAGTACTTC.

The chain carries TRBV9 and TRBJ2-2; D gene unclear. There are 13 residues in the CDR3. The germline V gene has CDR1 SGDLS and CDR2 YYNGEE. The V and J ends lost 6 bases and 1 base respectively, with 7 bases between them. The CDR3 DNA reads TGTGCCAGCACGGCGCGGAACACCGGGGAGCTGTTTTTT. Its protein product is CASTARNTGELFF.

The chain recombines TRBV5-1 with TRBJ2-3; no clear D gene. The CDR3 has 16 residues. Trimming shortened V by 0 bases and J by 4 bases, and 15 bases separated the two germline ends. Germline CDR1 SGHRS, CDR2 YFSETQ. The CDR3 DNA follows: TGCGCCAGCAGCTTGGGAGTGGGCAGTGGCTCAGATACGCAGTATTTT. Amino acid sequence: CASSLGVGSGSDTQYF.